This T cell receptor beta chain was obtained from a study of neurological immune-mediated disorders. One entry per CDR3 protein results from TCRdb running MiXCR on the 5' RACE reads. The sample holds 100,000 to 150,000 distinct CDR3 sequences; roughly 3.4% are singletons and the top ten take 1% to 1.5%. Broader study findings: The repertoires of 18 of 34 multiple sclerosis patients were placed by phylogenetic grouping in a single related-CDR3 cluster, which may be a signature.

V was pared by 2 bases and J by 4 bases, with 11 bases between. CDR1 is KGHSH and CDR2 is LQKENI in the germline V gene. The length of the CDR3 is 14 residues. Remarks on this clonotype: Its antigen is currently unknown.

This chain uses TRBV18 with TRBJ1-1; perhaps TRBD1 as D (6 bases). This TCR derives from a woman in her twenties or thirties with multiple sclerosis. Sequenced material: PBMCs. CDR3 region: CASSPAGEGTEAFF. The DNA of the CDR3 is TGTGCCAGCTCACCAGCAGGGGAGGGCACTGAAGCTTTCTTT.